This record covers a single T cell receptor beta chain. Its antigen is unknown. Base qualities are missing; no much larger clone stands one base away. This sample was included in a study of cytomegalovirus exposure and HLA in healthy donors (dated by TCRdb to 2016 to 2017). The study in broad terms: In an earlier analysis of about 560 of the donors, less than 350 Gb of sequence data and about 110 million unique TCR beta sequences from roughly 180 million T cells were reported. Around 320 gigabases of sequencing data and tens of millions of unique TCR sequences were included in an early release covering around 650 HLA-typed donors. Among the approximately 430 genotyped donors, around 81% belonged to the genetic ancestry cluster associated with self-reported Caucasian donors. The study aimed to test whether signatures of past pathogen exposure could be identified by cataloging public T cell receptors. The study profiled the T cell repertoires of under 700 subjects by immunosequencing and related them to cytomegalovirus serostatus. A separate validation cohort of some 130 different subjects was used in addition to the 666-subject first cohort. To predict cytomegalovirus infection status, the study combined high-throughput TCR immunosequencing, statistical association of individual TCRs with disease status, and machine learning. To study patterns of TCR occurrence, a later analysis re-analyzed previously published TCR beta repertoires from more than 550 donors and added high-resolution HLA genotyping. Rather than drawing on any new phenotypic data, the later analysis identified candidate immune exposures from TCR beta sequences and the way those sequences occurred across donors. In an earlier analysis of 500 to 650 of the donors, high-throughput TCR beta sequencing was used to judge whether each TCR beta V gene segment behaved as functional or pseudogenic. Donor age, sex, ethnicity and CMV serostatus were compiled alongside the repertoire data. In a later genetic analysis, genome-wide SNP genotypes for about 55% of the 666 donors were used, and that subset was treated as a discovery cohort. Every discovery cohort repertoire had been produced on one sequencing platform. HLA typing included class I and class II loci at four-digit resolution. Typing coverage differed by locus: A, B, C, DRB1 and DQB1 were typed in roughly 620-640 donors, DQA1 in roughly 510, DPA1 in 606, and DPB1 in 472. Roughly 5 DR-DQ haplotypes were handled as single units for association and clustering, since linkage in the cohort was strong. On average, around 200,000 unique TCR beta nucleotide sequences were sequenced per donor among about 400 genotyped donors of the cohort, with about 19% of those sequences being non-productive.

What the authors observed across the whole study: In a later analysis, HLA-associated TCR beta chains were found to be more clonally expanded and to have lower generation probabilities than equally common non-associated chains. In an earlier analysis of roughly 560 of the donors, most TCR beta V segments were observed in productive rearrangements about 90% or about 30% of the time, broadly matching IMGT annotations. For the cohort, immune exposure information was limited to CMV serostatus. Roughly uniform sequencing depth across donors was assumed in presence/absence analyses, although this assumption may not hold. When HLA alleles, especially DR and DQ, strongly co-occurred, attributing TCR associations to individual alleles was difficult. Across donors, most TCR sequences were observed very rarely, whereas some public TCRs were present in many individuals. It was suggested by the authors that the approach could potentially be generalized to other disease states and immunological phenotypes. A cluster of highly shared sequence variants was judged likely to represent a technical artifact of the sequencing pipeline. A further reported finding was that TCR beta sequences accurately predicted the HLA-A and HLA-B alleles for most subjects in the first cohort. According to a later analysis, TCR association rates differed among HLA loci, with DRB1 alleles showing the most associated TCRs and HLA-C alleles showing the fewest. Linkage disequilibrium might explain the correlated functional status among segregating V segments, but an unknown experimental factor could not be ruled out. Because HLA typing was unavailable for some donors at each locus, only the typed subset was used in association tests. A later analysis associated about 17,000 TCR beta sequences with specific HLA alleles at a false discovery rate of 0.05. Only TCR beta chains were sequenced in this cohort, and the absence of alpha or paired-chain data limited detectable features. A few of the identified cytomegalovirus-associated TCR beta chains were confirmed in vitro to be specific for cytomegalovirus antigens. Cytomegalovirus status was reported to be diagnosed by the classifier with high specificity and sensitivity in both the original and validation cohorts. In a later analysis, several top co-occurrence clusters were reported to appear linked to parvovirus B19, influenza, CMV and Epstein-Barr virus. According to a later analysis, most CMV-associated TCR beta chains appeared to be HLA-restricted, and the HLA associations seemed to be driven largely by CMV exposure. In the study, approximately 160 TCR beta chains were listed as associated with cytomegalovirus. In a later genetic analysis, fewer N-insertions in productive TCRs were reported among donors in an Asian-associated ancestry cluster than the roughly 640-donor mean. Because counts were too low, around 17 rarely observed V segments, including chromosome 9 orphons, were left out of the earlier analysis of approximately 580 of the donors. Some IMGT-functional V segments, including TRBV6-2 and TRBV6-3, could not be distinguished by the 87-base-pair reads and were therefore excluded. V-gene and J-gene trimming of TCR beta chains was associated with a missense DCLRE1C variant in a later genetic analysis, and the association was replicated in an independent cohort.

The library was prepared using the immunoSEQ multiplex PCR assay. A mixture of 60 forward primers for TCR Vbeta segments and 13 reverse primers for TCR Jbeta segments was used in the multiplex PCR. The CDR3 region of rearranged TCR beta genes was amplified from genomic DNA with a multiplex PCR assay. Amplified TCR beta libraries were sequenced as 87-base-pair reads on the Illumina HiSeq System. The study's processing was this. In a later analysis, tens of millions of unique TCR beta chains were counted across the 500 to 850 repertoires, and about 10 million of these chains were shared by at least two donors. To remove PCR and sequencing errors, raw reads were error-corrected and collapsed into unique sequences using a nearest-neighbor algorithm that merged closely related sequences. To assign V, D and J gene segments, CDR3 sequences were aligned to IMGT reference sequences. For a sequence to be retained, a match of at least six nucleotides to both a V gene segment and a J gene segment was required. Rearrangements were classified as productive when the CDR3 lacked stop codons and remained in frame with V and J, and all other rearrangements were classified as non-productive. CDR3 was defined by IMGT convention, running from the second conserved V-encoded cysteine to the conserved J-encoded phenylalanine. Sequences without an unambiguous match to a single V gene segment were excluded from the earlier analysis of 587 of the donors. An earlier analysis of a few hundred of the donors called V segments functional above 56.7% productive rearrangements and segregating when the between-donor standard deviation exceeded 5%. A statistical classification framework was built to diagnose cytomegalovirus status from the catalog of TCR beta chain sequences. In a later analysis, V and J genes were assigned by comparing TCR nucleotide sequences against IMGT/GENE-DB human TR gene sequences. Using the TCRdist pipeline, a later analysis assigned CDR3 sequences along with most-parsimonious VDJ recombination scenarios. In a later analysis, each TCR beta chain was defined by its CDR3 amino acid sequence together with its V-gene family, and reads without a unique V-gene family were excluded. In a later analysis, some 600 highly shared, low-generation-probability nucleotide sequences were removed to address suspected cross-contamination and a sequencing artifact. In a later analysis, a clonal expansion index for each public chain was calculated from normalized within-repertoire ranks of inferred template counts. In a later analysis, generation probabilities were computed with a VDJ recombination model fitted to out-of-frame rearrangements, and the resulting probabilities were checked against IGoR. A later analysis scored TCR-TCR, TCR-HLA and TCR-CMV co-occurrence with hypergeometric tests, applying a repertoire-size bias correction to TCR pairs. A later analysis estimated false discovery rates by permuting HLA or CMV assignments 20 times. A later analysis grouped co-occurring TCRs with DBSCAN, adding TCRdist sequence similarity when clustering within HLA-allele-positive subsets. Repertoires with fewer than 30,000 or more than 120,000 public chains, plus five repertoires with anomalous nucleotide sharing, were excluded from co-occurrence clustering. The source is immuneACCESS, and TCRdb retained only in-frame sequences with V and J called. Part of the clones is not carried over; for the studies checked, unresolved V genes explain less than half of this, and the remainder is unexplained. V and J calls and clone size follow that table, whereas D and trimming were derived from the DNA. The sample table contains 150,000 to 200,000 clones; only one count was recorded for about 9.4% of them. The ten most abundant clones make up 1% to 1.5% of the sample.

The junction carries 11 bases between V and J, which are trimmed by 0 bases and 6 bases respectively. The CDR3 runs 15 amino acids, cysteine and phenylalanine included. The only DNA kept is the CDR3, 45 bases in frame from the first base. Taken from the germline V gene (reference sequence), the CDR1 and CDR2 loops are LNHNV and YYDKDF. The cohort consisted of 666 healthy bone marrow donors. All cohort members were sampled while nominally healthy, although unrecorded immune exposures were likely present. The donor was CMV seropositive and was included in the group of 250 to 300 seropositive cohort members. A peripheral blood sample was provided by each donor, and peripheral blood mononuclear cells were used for TCR beta sequencing. Genomic DNA extraction from the blood cell samples was performed with the Qiagen DNeasy Blood Extraction Kit.

The specimen was PBMCs. The source is a woman in her twenties or thirties in good health and CMV-seropositive. The chain is made from TRBV15 and TRBJ2-2; TRBD1 might be the D gene, on 5 matching bases. For the CDR3, the sequence is CATSRDSGRSGELFF. The nucleotides read TGTGCCACCAGCAGAGATTCAGGGCGTTCCGGGGAGCTGTTTTTT.